A selection of T cell receptor beta chains follows, all from one sample in a study of cytomegalovirus exposure and HLA in healthy donors. Data came from immunoSEQ multiplex PCR; TCRdb stores just in-frame clones and leaves some out. The table shows around 230,000 clones, with around 87% occurring only once. Sequenced input: PBMCs. The source of these receptors is a woman aged 25 to 45 in good health and CMV-seropositive. Each CDR3 is given with its conserved first and last residue. A D gene is named only where the DNA matches it firmly. The size field is filled for only some rows; it gives once, few, many or a size class.

j_call v_call d_call cdr3_length clone_size cdr3_aa cdr3_nt
TRBJ1-2 TRBV28 . 14 . CASRRAGPGYGYTF TGTGCCAGCAGGAGGGCGGGGCCTGGATATGGCTACACCTTC
TRBJ2-5 TRBV2 . 14 . CASGATGSRETQYF TGTGCCAGTGGCGCTACAGGGAGTCGGGAGACCCAGTACTTC
TRBJ1-1 TRBV30 TRBD1 17 . CAWSKISETGGRAEAFF TGTGCCTGGAGTAAGATTTCGGAGACAGGGGGCAGGGCTGAAGCTTTCTTT
TRBJ2-3 TRBV5-1 . 15 . CASSSTVRYTDTQYF TGCGCCAGCAGCTCGACAGTTCGGTACACAGATACGCAGTATTTT
TRBJ2-3 TRBV28 . 15 . CASSPGAVSADTQYF TGTGCCAGCAGTCCAGGGGCCGTTAGCGCAGATACGCAGTATTTT
TRBJ1-2 TRBV6-1 TRBD1 13 . CASRRTGEGGYTF TGTGCCAGCAGGAGAACAGGGGAAGGTGGCTACACCTTC
TRBJ2-1 TRBV4-1 . 17 . CASSQGPISGSYNEQFF TGCGCCAGCAGCCAAGGTCCCATCAGCGGCTCCTACAATGAGCAGTTCTTC
TRBJ2-2 TRBV5-1 TRBD1 15 . CASRKQGIDTGELFF TGCGCCAGCAGGAAACAGGGGATCGACACCGGGGAGCTGTTTTTT
TRBJ1-2 TRBV27 TRBD1 15 . CASSPRDRINYGYTF TGTGCCAGCAGCCCGCGGGACAGAATAAACTATGGCTACACCTTC
TRBJ1-2 TRBV7-9 . 15 . CASSLAGSGSGGYTF TGTGCCAGCAGCTTAGCAGGGAGCGGGTCGGGTGGCTACACCTTC
TRBJ1-4 TRBV5-1 . 15 once CASSLVGAPAEKLFF TGCGCCAGCAGCTTGGTTGGGGCGCCGGCTGAAAAACTGTTTTTT
TRBJ2-1 TRBV9 TRBD2 15 . CASSLGTSGRYEQFF TGTGCCAGCAGCCTTGGGACTAGCGGGAGGTATGAGCAGTTCTTC
TRBJ2-7 TRBV9 TRBD1 15 . CASSSTGGEFYEQYF TGTGCCAGCAGCAGCACAGGGGGCGAGTTCTACGAGCAGTACTTC
TRBJ2-1 TRBV12-1 . 15 . CASSLESRECNEQFF TGTGCCAGCAGCTTGGAGTCCCGGGAGTGCAATGAGCAGTTCTTC
TRBJ2-1 TRBV27 . 13 . CATRWGADNEQFF TGTGCCACCCGGTGGGGCGCGGACAATGAGCAGTTCTTC